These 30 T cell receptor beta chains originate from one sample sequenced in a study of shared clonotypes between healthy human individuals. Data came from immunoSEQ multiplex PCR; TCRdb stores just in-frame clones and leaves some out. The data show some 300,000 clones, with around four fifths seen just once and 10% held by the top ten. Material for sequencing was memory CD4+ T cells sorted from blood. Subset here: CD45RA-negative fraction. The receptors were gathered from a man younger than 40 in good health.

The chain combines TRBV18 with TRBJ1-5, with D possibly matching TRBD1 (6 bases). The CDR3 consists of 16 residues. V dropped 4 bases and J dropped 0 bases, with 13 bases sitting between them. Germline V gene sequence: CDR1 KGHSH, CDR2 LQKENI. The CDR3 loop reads CASSLGGGYSNQPQHF. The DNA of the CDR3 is TGTGCCAGCTCACTCGGAGGGGGATATAGCAATCAGCCCCAGCATTTT.

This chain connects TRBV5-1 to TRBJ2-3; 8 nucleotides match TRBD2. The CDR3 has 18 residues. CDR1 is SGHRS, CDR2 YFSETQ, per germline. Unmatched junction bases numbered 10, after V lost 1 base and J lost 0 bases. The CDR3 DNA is TGCGCCAGCAGCTTGATCGGGGGGGCGGCTCTTAGCACAGATACGCAGTATTTT. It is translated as CASSLIGGAALSTDTQYF.

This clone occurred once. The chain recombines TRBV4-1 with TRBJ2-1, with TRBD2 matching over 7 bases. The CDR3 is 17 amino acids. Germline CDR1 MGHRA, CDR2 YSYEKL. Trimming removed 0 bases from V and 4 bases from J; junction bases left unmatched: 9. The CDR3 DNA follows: TGCGCCAGCAGCCAAGACCGAGCAGCGGGGACTTACAATGAGCAGTTCTTC. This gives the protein CASSQDRAAGTYNEQFF.

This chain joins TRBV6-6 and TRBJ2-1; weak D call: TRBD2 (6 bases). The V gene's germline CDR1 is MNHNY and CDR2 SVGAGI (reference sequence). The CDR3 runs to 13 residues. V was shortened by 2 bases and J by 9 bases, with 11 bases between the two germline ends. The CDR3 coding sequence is TGTGCCAGCAGTTACACCCGGGAGATTGAGCAGTTCTTC. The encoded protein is CASSYTREIEQFF.

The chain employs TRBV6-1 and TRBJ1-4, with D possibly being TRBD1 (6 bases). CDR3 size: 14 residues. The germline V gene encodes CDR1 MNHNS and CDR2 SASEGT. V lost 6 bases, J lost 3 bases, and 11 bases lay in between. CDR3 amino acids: CASREQGSNEKLFF. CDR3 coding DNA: TGTGCCAGCAGGGAACAGGGATCTAATGAAAAACTGTTTTTT.

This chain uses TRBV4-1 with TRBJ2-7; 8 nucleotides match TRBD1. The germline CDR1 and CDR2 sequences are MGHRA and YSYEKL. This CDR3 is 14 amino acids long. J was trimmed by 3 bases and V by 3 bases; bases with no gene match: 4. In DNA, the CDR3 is TGCGCCAGCAGCCATTACAGGGGGAACTACGAGCAGTACTTC. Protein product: CASSHYRGNYEQYF.

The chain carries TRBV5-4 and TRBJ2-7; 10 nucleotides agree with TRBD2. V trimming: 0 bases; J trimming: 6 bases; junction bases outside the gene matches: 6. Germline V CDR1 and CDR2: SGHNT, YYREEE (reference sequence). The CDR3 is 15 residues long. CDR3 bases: TGTGCCAGCAGCTTGGGAGCGGGAGGGCCGCGCGAGCAGTACTTC. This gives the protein CASSLGAGGPREQYF.

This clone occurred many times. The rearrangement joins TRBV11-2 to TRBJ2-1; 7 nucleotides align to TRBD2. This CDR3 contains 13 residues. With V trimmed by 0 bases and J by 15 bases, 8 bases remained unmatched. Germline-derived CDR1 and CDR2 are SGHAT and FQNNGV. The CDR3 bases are TGTGCCAGCAGCTTAGATAGGGCGGGAGTGTGGTTCTTC. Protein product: CASSLDRAGVWFF.

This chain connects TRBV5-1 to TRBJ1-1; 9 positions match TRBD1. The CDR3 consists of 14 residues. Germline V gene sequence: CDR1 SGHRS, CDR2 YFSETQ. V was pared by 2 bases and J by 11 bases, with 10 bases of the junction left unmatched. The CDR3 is CASSLQPGQGRAFF. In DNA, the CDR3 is TGCGCCAGCAGCTTACAACCGGGACAGGGAAGGGCTTTCTTT.

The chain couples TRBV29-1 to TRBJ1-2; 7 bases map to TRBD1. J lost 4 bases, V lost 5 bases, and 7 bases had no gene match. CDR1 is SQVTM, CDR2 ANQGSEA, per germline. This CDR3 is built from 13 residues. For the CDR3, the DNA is TGCAGCGTTTCCGGGACAGTCGGCTATGGCTACACCTTC. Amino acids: CSVSGTVGYGYTF.

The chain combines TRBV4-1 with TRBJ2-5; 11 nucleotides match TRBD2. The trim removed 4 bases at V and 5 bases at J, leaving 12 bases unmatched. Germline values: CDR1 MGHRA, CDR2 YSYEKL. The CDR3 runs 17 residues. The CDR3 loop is CASSRVETSGAYETQYF. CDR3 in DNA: TGCGCCAGCAGCCGAGTTGAGACTAGCGGGGCGTATGAGACCCAGTACTTC.

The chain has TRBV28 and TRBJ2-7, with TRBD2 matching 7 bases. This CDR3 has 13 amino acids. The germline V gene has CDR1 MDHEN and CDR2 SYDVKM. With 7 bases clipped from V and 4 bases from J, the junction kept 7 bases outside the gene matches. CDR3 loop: CASTRGVGYEQYF. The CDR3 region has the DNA TGTGCCAGCACCCGGGGGGTGGGGTACGAGCAGTACTTC.

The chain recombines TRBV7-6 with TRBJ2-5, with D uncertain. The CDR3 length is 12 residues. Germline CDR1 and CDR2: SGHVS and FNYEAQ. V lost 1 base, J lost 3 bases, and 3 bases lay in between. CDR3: CASSLDKETQYF. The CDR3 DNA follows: TGTGCCAGCAGCTTAGACAAAGAGACCCAGTACTTC.

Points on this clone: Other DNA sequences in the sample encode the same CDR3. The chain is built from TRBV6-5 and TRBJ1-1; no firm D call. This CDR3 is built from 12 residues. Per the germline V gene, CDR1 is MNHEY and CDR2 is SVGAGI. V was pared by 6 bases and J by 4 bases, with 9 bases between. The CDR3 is CASSRHSTEAFF. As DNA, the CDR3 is TGTGCCAGCAGCCGACATAGCACTGAAGCTTTCTTT.

In nucleotides, the CDR3 is TGCGCCAGCTCCTGGGGGGGGCCAAGGGACAATGAGCAGTTCTTC. This translates into CASSWGGPRDNEQFF. J is TRBJ2-1 and V is TRBV5-1, with D tentatively TRBD2 (7 bases). Looked up from germline, CDR1 is SGHRS and CDR2 is YFSETQ. V gave up 7 bases and J gave up 5 bases, with 19 bases separating them. This CDR3 comprises 15 residues.

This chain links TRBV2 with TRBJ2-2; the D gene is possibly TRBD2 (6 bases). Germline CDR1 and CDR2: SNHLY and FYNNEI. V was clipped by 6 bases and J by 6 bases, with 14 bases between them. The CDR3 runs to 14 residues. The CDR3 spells CASRDSRGSGELFF. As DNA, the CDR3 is TGTGCCAGCAGGGACTCGCGGGGTTCCGGGGAGCTGTTTTTT.

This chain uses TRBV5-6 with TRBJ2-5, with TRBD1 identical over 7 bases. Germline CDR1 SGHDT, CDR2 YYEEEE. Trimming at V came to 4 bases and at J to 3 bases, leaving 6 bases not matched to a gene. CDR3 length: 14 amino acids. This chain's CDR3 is CASSETGTEETQYF. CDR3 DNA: TGTGCCAGCAGCGAGACGGGGACAGAAGAGACCCAGTACTTC.

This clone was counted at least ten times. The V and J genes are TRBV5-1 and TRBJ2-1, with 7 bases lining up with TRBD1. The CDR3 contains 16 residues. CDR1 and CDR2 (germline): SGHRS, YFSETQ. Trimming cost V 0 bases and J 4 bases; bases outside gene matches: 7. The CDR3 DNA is TGCGCCAGCAGCTTGGGCCCGGGACAGAGATACAATGAGCAGTTCTTC. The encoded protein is CASSLGPGQRYNEQFF.

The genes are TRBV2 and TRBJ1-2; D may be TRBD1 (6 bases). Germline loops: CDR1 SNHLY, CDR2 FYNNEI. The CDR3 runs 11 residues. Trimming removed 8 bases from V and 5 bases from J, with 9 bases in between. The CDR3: CASVDSYGYTF. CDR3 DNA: TGTGCCAGCGTGGACAGTTATGGCTACACCTTC.

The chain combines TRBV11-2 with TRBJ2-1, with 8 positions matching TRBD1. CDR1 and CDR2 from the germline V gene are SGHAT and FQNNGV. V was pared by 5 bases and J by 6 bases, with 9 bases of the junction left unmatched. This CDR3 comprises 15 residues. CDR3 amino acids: CASSRGQGDVNEQFF. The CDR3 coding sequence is TGTGCCAGCAGCCGAGGACAGGGAGACGTCAATGAGCAGTTCTTC.

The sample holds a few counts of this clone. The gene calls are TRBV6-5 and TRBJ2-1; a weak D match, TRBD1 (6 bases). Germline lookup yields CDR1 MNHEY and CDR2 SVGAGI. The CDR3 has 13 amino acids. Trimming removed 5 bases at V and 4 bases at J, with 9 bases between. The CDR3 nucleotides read TGTGCCAGCAGTGTGGACAGATACAATGAGCAGTTCTTC. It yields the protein CASSVDRYNEQFF.

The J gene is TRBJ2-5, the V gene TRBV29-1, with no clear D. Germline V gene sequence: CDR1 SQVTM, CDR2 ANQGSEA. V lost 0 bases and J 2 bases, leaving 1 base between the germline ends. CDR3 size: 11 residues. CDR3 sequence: CSVEEQETQYF. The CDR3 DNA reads TGCAGCGTTGAAGAGCAAGAGACCCAGTACTTC. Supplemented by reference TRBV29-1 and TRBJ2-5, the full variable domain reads SAVISQKPSRDICQRGTSLTIQCQVDSQVTMMFWYRQQPGQSLTLIATANQGSEATYESGFVIDKFPISRPNLTFSTLTVSNMSPEDSSIYLCSVEEQETQYFGPGTRLLVL.

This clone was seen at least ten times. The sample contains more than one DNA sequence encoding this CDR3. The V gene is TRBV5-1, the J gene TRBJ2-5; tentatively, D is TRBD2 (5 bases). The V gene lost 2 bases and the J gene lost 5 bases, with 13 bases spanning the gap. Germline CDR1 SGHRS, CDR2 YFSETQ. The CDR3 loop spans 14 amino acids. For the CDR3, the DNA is TGCGCCAGCAGCTTCGAGGGATTGAGGGAGACCCAGTACTTC. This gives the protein CASSFEGLRETQYF.

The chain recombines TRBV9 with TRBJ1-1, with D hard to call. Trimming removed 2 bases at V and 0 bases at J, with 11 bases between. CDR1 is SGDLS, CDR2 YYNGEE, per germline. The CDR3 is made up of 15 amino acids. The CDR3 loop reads CASSVGNGMNTEAFF. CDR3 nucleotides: TGTGCCAGCAGCGTCGGTAACGGCATGAACACTGAAGCTTTCTTT.

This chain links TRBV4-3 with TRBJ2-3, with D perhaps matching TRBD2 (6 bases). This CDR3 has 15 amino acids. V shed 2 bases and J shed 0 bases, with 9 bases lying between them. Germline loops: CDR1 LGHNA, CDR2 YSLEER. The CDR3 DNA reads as TGCGCCAGCAGCCAAAGCCTAGCGAGCACAGATACGCAGTATTTT. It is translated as CASSQSLASTDTQYF.

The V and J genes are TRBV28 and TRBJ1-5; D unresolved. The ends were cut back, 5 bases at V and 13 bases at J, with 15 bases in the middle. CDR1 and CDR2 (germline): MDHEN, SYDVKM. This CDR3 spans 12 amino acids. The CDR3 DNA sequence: TGTGCCAGCAGTGGAGGACTGAGGCCTCAGCATTTT. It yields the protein CASSGGLRPQHF.

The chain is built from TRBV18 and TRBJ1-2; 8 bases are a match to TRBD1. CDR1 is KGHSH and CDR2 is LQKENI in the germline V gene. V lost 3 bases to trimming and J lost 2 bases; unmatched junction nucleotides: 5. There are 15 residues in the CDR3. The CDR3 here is CASSPTGAANYGYTF. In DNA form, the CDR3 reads TGTGCCAGCTCACCGACAGGGGCTGCGAACTATGGCTACACCTTC.

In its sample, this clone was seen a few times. The CDR3 coding sequence is TGTGCCAGCAGTTTACGGGGGACGGGGGGCGATACGCAGTATTTT. This encodes CASSLRGTGGDTQYF. V gene TRBV6-5 combines with J gene TRBJ2-3; possible D gene TRBD2, 7 bases. V lost 4 bases and J lost 6, with 17 bases in between. CDR1 is MNHEY, CDR2 SVGAGI, per germline. There are 15 residues in the CDR3.

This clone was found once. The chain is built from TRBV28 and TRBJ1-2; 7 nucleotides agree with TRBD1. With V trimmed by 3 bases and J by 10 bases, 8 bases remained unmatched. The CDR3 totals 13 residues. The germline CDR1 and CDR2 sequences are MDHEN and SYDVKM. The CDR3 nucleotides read TGTGCCAGCAGTTTCGACAGGGTTAGGTTCTACACCTTC. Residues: CASSFDRVRFYTF.

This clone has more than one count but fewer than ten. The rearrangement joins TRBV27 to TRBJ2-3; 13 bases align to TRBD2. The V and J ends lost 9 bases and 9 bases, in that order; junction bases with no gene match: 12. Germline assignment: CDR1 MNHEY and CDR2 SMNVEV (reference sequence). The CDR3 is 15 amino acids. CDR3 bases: TGTGCCAGTAGCAGCGGCGGGACTAGCGGGAAGACGCAGTATTTT. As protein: CASSSGGTSGKTQYF.